What follows is one TCR beta chain and its context. Its antigen remains unknown. These data belong to a study of identical twins. General study results and limits: Conclusions were based on cross-sectional statistical analysis, without following the same donors. Cord blood beta clonotypes present at high abundance carried fewer insertions; no such pattern appeared in memory repertoires. Twins shared beta out-of-frame sequences in excess, but this excess was weaker.

TCRdb recomputed calls from the 5' RACE reads with MiXCR, one row per CDR3 protein. The sample has about 1.7 million distinct CDR3 sequences; more than 30% are singletons. Trimming left V 5 bases short and J 1 base short, with 5 bases between. Germline V gene data show CDR1 as SGHAT and CDR2 as FQNNGV. The CDR3 loop spans 13 amino acids. The rearrangement uses TRBV11-2 and TRBJ2-2; perhaps TRBD2 as D (5 bases). The material sequenced was cord blood. The clonotype originates from a newborn girl in good health. CDR3 nucleotide sequence: TGTGCCAGCAGCCGGGAGAACACCGGGGAGCTGTTTTTT. Its protein is CASSRENTGELFF.